The source of this TCR beta chain is a study of blood T cell repertoires in COVID-19. Looking at the study overall: Whether acute or convalescent, the COVID-19 samples came from the United States, Italy and Spain. PBMCs, B-cell-depleted T cells, or T cells were the source of the cDNA or gDNA that made up the material.

Trimming removed 3 bases from V and 3 bases from J, with 14 bases in between. CDR3 size: 15 residues. In germline, CDR1 is KGHSH, CDR2 LQKENI. This clone was seen more than once but under ten times. In the original processing: Reference gene primer amplification yielded estimated nucleated cell counts. Here immunoSEQ multiplex PCR was the method, and the copy in TCRdb shows in-frame clones only, minus some. The V and J calls and clone size are taken from that table; D and trimming were inferred from the DNA. This table holds under 250,000 clones, 84% found once. The rearrangement links TRBV18 to TRBJ1-1; tentative D call: TRBD1 (6 bases). The clonotype originates from a man in his forties or fifties with acute or convalescent COVID-19. The specimen sequenced was peripheral blood. The CDR3 DNA sequence: TGTGCCAGCTCACCTACAGGGATGGGCGACACTGAAGCTTTCTTT. This gives the protein CASSPTGMGDTEAFF.